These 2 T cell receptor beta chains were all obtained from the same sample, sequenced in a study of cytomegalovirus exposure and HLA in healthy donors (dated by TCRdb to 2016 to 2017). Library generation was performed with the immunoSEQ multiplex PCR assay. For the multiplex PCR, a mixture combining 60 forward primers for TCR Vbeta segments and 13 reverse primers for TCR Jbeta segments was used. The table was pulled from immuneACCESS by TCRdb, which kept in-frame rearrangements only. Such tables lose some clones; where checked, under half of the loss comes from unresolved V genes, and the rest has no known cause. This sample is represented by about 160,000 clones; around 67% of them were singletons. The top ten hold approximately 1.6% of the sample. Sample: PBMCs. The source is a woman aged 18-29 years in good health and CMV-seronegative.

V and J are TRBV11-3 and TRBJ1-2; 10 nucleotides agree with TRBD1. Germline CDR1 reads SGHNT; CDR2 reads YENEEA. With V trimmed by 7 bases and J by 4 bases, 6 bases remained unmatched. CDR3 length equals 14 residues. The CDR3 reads CASTGTGDGYGYTF. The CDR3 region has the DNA TGTGCCAGCACCGGGACAGGGGACGGCTATGGCTACACCTTC.

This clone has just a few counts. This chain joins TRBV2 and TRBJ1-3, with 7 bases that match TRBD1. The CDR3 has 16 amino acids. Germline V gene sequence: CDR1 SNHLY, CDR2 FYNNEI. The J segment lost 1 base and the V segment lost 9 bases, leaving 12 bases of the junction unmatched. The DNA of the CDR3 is TGTGCCAGTGACCCGACAGGGTTTGGTTCTGGAAACACCATATATTTT. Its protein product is CASDPTGFGSGNTIYF.